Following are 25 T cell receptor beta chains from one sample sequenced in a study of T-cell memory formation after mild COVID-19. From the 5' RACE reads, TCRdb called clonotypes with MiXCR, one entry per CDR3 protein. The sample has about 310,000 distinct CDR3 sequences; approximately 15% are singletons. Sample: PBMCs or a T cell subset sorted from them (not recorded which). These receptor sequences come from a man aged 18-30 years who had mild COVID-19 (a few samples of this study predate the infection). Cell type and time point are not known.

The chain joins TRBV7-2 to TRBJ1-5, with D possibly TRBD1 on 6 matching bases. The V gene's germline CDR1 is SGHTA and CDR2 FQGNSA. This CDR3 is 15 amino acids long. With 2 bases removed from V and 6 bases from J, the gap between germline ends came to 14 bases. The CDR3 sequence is CASSLMTGGVQPQHF. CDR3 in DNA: TGTGCCAGCAGCTTAATGACAGGTGGAGTTCAGCCCCAGCATTTT.

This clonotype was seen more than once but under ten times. CDR3 residues: CASSSLAGASYEQYF. CDR3 nucleotides: TGTGCCAGCAGTTCACTAGCGGGGGCCTCCTACGAGCAGTACTTC. The rearrangement uses TRBV27 and TRBJ2-7, with 11 bases lining up with TRBD2. This CDR3 comprises 15 residues. With 4 bases clipped from V and 0 bases from J, the junction kept 2 bases outside the gene matches. The germline V gene has CDR1 MNHEY and CDR2 SMNVEV (reference sequence).

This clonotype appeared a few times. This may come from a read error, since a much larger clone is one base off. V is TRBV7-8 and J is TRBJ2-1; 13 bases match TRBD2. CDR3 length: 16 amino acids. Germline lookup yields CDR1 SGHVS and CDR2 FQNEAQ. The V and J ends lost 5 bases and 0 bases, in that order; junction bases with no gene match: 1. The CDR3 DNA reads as TGTGCCAGCAGCCGACTAGCGGGGGGCTCCTACAATGAGCAGTTCTTC. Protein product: CASSRLAGGSYNEQFF.

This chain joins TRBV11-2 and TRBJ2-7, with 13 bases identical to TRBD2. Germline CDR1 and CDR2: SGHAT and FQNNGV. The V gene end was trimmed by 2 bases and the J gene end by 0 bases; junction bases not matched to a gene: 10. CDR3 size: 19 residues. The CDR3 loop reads CASSLRRLAGGAFSYEQYF. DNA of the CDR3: TGTGCCAGCAGCTTACGGAGACTAGCGGGGGGCGCATTCTCCTACGAGCAGTACTTC.

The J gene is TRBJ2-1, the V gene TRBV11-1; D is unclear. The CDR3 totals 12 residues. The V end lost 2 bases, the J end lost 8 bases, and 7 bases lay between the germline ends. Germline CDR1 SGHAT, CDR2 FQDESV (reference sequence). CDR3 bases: TGTGCCAGCAGCTTACAGGCCCATGAGCAGTTCTTC. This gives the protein CASSLQAHEQFF.

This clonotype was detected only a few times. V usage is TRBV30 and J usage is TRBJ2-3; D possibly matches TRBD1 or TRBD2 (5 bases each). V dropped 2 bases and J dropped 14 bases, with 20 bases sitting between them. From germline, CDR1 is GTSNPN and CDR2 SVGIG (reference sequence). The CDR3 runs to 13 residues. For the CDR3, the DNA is TGTGCCTGGAGTTCGAGAGGTGGGGACCCCGGGTATTTT. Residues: CAWSSRGGDPGYF.

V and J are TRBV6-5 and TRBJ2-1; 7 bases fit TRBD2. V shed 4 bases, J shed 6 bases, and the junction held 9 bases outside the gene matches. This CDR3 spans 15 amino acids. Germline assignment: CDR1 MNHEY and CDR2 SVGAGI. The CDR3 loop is CASSWYLAEVNEQFF. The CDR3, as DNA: TGTGCCAGCAGTTGGTATCTAGCGGAAGTCAATGAGCAGTTCTTC.

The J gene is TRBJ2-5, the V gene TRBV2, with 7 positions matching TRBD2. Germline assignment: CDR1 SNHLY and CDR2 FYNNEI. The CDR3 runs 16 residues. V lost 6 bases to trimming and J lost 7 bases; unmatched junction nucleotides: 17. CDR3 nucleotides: TGTGCCAGCAGGGAACCGACTAGCAGGGAAGGAGGGACCCAGTACTTC. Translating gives CASREPTSREGGTQYF.

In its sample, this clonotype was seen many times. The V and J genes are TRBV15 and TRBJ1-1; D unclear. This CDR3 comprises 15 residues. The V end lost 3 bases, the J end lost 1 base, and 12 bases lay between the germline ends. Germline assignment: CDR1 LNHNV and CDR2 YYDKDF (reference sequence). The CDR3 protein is CATSSGRRENTEAFF. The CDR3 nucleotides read TGTGCCACCAGCAGCGGCAGGAGGGAGAACACTGAAGCTTTCTTT.

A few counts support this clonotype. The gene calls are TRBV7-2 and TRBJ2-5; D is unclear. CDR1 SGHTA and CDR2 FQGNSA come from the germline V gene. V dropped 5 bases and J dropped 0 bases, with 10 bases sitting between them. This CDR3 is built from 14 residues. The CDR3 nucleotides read TGTGCCAGCAGCCGGTTTGCGGACCAAGAGACCCAGTACTTC. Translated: CASSRFADQETQYF. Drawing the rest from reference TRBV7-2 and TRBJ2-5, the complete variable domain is GAGVSQSPSNKVTEKGKDVELRCDPISGHTALYWYRQSLGQGLEFLIYFQGNSAPDKSGLPSDRFSAERTGGSVSTLTIQRTQQEDSAVYLCASSRFADQETQYFGPGTRLLVL.

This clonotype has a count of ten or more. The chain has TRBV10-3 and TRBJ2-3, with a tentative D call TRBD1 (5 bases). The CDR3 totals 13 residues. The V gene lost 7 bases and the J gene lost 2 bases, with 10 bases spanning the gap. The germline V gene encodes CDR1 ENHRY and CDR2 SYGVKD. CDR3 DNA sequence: TGTGCCATCACCGGCAGGGTCACAGATACGCAGTATTTT. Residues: CAITGRVTDTQYF.

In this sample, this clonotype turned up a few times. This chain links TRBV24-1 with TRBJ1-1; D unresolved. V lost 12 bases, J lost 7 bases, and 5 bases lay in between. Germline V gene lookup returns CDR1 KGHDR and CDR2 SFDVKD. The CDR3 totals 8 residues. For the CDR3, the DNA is TGTGCCGGAAGTGAAGCTTTCTTT. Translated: CAGSEAFF.

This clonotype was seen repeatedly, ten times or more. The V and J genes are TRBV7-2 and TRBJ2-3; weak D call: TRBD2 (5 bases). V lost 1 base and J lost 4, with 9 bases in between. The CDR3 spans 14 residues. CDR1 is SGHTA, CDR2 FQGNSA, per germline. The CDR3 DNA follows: TGTGCCAGCAGCTTAGGGCTAGCAGCAGATACGCAGTATTTT. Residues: CASSLGLAADTQYF.

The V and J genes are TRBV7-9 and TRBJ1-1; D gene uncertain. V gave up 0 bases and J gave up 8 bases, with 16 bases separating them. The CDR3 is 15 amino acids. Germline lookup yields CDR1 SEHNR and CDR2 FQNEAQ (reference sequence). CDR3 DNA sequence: TGTGCCAGCAGCTTAGCCCCCGGTGGGTCTGGGGAAGCTTTCTTT. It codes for CASSLAPGGSGEAFF.

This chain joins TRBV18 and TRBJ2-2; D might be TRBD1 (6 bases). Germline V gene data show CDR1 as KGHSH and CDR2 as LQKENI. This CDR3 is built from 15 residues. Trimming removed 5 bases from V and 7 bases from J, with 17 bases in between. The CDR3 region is CASSFLGQFDGELFF. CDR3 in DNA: TGTGCCAGCTCATTTCTGGGACAATTCGACGGGGAGCTGTTTTTT.

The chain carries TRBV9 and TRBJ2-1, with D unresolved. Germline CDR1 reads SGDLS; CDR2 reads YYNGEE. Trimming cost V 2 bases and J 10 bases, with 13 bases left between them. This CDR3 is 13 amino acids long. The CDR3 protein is CASSVEVRSEQFF. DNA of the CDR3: TGTGCCAGCAGCGTTGAGGTCAGGAGCGAGCAGTTCTTC.

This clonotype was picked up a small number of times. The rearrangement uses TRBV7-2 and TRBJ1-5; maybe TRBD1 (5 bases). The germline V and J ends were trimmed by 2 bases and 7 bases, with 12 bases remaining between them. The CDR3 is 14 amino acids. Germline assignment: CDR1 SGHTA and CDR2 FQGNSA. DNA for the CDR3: TGTGCCAGCAGCTTAATGCAGGGAGGCCAGCCCCAGCATTTT. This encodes CASSLMQGGQPQHF.

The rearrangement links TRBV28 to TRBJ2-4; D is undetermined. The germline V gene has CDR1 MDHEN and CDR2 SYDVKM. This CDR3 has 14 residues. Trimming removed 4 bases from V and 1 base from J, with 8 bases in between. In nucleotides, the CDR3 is TGTGCCAGCAGTTCGCCTGTGGCCAAAAACATTCAGTACTTC. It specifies CASSSPVAKNIQYF.

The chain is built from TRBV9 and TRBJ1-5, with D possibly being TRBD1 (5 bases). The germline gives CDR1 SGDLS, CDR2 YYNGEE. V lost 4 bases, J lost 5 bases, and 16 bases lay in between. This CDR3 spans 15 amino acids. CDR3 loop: CASSPGYRGDQPQHF. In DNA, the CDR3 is TGTGCCAGCAGCCCTGGGTACCGAGGGGATCAGCCCCAGCATTTT.

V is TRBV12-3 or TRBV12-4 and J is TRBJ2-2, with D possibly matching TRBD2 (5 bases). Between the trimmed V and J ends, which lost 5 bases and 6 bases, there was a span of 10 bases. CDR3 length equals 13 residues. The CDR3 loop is CASSPGVAGELFF. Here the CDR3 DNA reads TGTGCCAGCAGTCCCGGGGTCGCCGGGGAGCTGTTTTTT.

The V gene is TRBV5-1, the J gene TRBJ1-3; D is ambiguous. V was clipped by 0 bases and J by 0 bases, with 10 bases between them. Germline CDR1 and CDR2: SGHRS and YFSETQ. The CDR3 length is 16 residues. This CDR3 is CASSLAESLSGNTIYF. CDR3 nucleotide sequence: TGCGCCAGCAGCTTGGCAGAGTCCCTCTCTGGAAACACCATATATTTT.

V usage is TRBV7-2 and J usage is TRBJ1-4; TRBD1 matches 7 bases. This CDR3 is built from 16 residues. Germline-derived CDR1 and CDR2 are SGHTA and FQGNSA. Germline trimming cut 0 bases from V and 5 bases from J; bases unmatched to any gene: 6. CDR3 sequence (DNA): TGTGCCAGCAGCTTAGCACCGGGACAGCAGAATGAAAAACTGTTTTTT. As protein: CASSLAPGQQNEKLFF. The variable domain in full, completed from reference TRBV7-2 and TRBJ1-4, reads GAGVSQSPSNKVTEKGKDVELRCDPISGHTALYWYRQSLGQGLEFLIYFQGNSAPDKSGLPSDRFSAERTGGSVSTLTIQRTQQEDSAVYLCASSLAPGQQNEKLFFGSGTQLSVL.

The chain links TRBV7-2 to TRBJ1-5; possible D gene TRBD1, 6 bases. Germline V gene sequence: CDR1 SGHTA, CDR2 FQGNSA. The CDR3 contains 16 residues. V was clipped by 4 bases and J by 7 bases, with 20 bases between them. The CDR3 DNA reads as TGTGCCAGCAGCTCCGCTCTAGGGGGAAGGGGACAGCCCCAGCATTTT. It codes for CASSSALGGRGQPQHF.

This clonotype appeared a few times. The DNA of the CDR3 is TGTGCCAGCAGCCGGGGGGGCTACGAGCAGTACGTC. The encoded protein is CASSRGGYEQYV. The rearrangement links TRBV6-6 to TRBJ2-7; 8 bases agree with TRBD2. The V gene end was trimmed by 6 bases and the J gene end by 3 bases; junction bases not matched to a gene: 1. Germline values: CDR1 MNHNY, CDR2 SVGAGI (reference sequence). The CDR3 totals 12 residues.

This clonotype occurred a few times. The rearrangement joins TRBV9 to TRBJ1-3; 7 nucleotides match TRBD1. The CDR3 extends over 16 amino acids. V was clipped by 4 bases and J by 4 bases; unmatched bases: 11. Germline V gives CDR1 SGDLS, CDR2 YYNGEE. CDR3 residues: CASSLRGGQRGNTIYF. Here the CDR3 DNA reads TGTGCCAGCAGCCTACGGGGGGGACAGAGAGGAAACACCATATATTTT.